The sequence of this T cell receptor beta chain was determined in a study of response to subunit inactivated influenza vaccine. Study observations and caveats: There was a suggestion from the authors that each seasonal influenza vaccination recruits few new T cells.

As concerns this clonotype: Antigen unknown.

Trimming took off 3 bases at V and 0 bases at J, with 6 bases between the two ends. Germline CDR1 reads DFQATT; CDR2 reads SNEGSKA (reference sequence). The CDR3 loop spans 13 amino acids. MiXCR, applied by TCRdb to the RT-PCR reads, yields one record per CDR3 protein. The sample lists around 760,000 distinct CDR3 sequences, approximately 15% seen once, with 5.5% to 7% in the top ten. The specimen comprised PBMCs from blood, sampled around 15 days before vaccination. J is TRBJ1-5 and V is TRBV20-1; no reliable D call. This sequence originates from a man in his fifties or sixties who received an inactivated influenza vaccine. CDR3 loop: CSASFRSNQPQHF. CDR3 bases: TGCAGTGCTAGTTTCCGTAGCAATCAGCCCCAGCATTTT.